These 14 T cell receptor beta chains share one sample of origin, sequenced in a study of spatial heterogeneity in lung cancer. Described time point: blood at routine non-recurrence follow-up after resection. Tumor, nontumor lung or frozen PBMC supplied whole RNA that was sequenced unsorted. Via MiXCR, TCRdb re-called the 5' RACE reads, giving one row per CDR3 protein. The table shows under 150,000 distinct CDR3 sequences, with more than 9% occurring only once. This specimen consisted of PBMCs, obtained at follow-up. These receptors originate from a male donor with early-stage non-small cell lung cancer.

The table lists this clonotype with a few counts. J is TRBJ2-7 and V is TRBV30, with 9 bases matching TRBD2. CDR3 size: 14 residues. After removal of 3 bases from V and 2 bases from J, the junction contained 5 bases not matched to a gene. Per germline, CDR1 GTSNPN and CDR2 SVGIG (reference sequence). The CDR3 DNA reads as TGTGCCTGGAGAATAGCGGGGGCGACCTACGAGCAGTACTTC. Protein: CAWRIAGATYEQYF.

The chain employs TRBV5-6 and TRBJ1-1, with D possibly matching TRBD1 (5 bases). Trimming left V 1 base short and J 3 bases short, with 10 bases between. The CDR3 runs to 14 residues. Germline CDR1 is SGHDT and CDR2 is YYEEEE. The CDR3 reads CASSLIGADTEAFF. As DNA, the CDR3 is TGTGCCAGCAGCTTGATTGGGGCCGACACTGAAGCTTTCTTT.

The table lists this clonotype with a few counts. The rearrangement uses TRBV20-1 and TRBJ2-7; 7 nucleotides align to TRBD1. V was clipped by 3 bases and J by 3 bases; unmatched bases: 11. CDR1 DFQATT and CDR2 SNEGSKA come from the germline V gene (reference sequence). This CDR3 is built from 15 residues. CDR3: CSASDPTGSDYEQYF. The CDR3 bases are TGCAGTGCTAGCGATCCGACAGGGTCGGACTACGAGCAGTACTTC.

On this clonotype itself: An end of the junction differs from the germline gene, which may be a read error. The chain carries TRBV12-3 or TRBV12-4 and TRBJ2-1, with TRBD1 matching over 7 bases. CDR3 length: 16 amino acids. CDR3: CASSWGRDSRRGASVF. CDR3 nucleotide sequence: TGTGCCAGCAGCTGGGGCCGGGACAGCCGGCGTGGGGCTTCGGTCTTC.

In its sample, this clonotype was seen a few times. J is TRBJ2-3 and V is TRBV4-3; TRBD1 aligns across 9 bases. The J segment lost 2 bases and the V segment lost 4 bases, leaving 4 bases of the junction unmatched. The CDR3 extends over 15 amino acids. The V gene's germline CDR1 is LGHNA and CDR2 YSLEER. The chain's CDR3 is CASSPWTGATDTQYF. CDR3 coding DNA: TGCGCCAGCAGCCCATGGACAGGGGCCACAGATACGCAGTATTTT.

Here the CDR3 DNA reads TGTGCCAGCAGCTTAAAATCAGGGAAAAATTCACCCCTCCACTTT. Its protein is CASSLKSGKNSPLHF. V gene TRBV7-3 combines with J gene TRBJ1-6; possibly TRBD1 for D (5 bases). Per the germline V gene, CDR1 is SGHTA and CDR2 is FQGTGA. Trimming stripped 1 base from V and 7 bases from J, with 11 bases between. This CDR3 is built from 15 residues.

To note about this clonotype: With a much larger clone just one base away, this may be a read error. This rearrangement joins TRBV10-2 to TRBJ2-5, with 7 positions matching TRBD1. Germline V gene lookup returns CDR1 WSHSY and CDR2 SAAADI. V trimming: 3 bases; J trimming: 4 bases; junction bases outside the gene matches: 17. The CDR3 runs to 18 residues. The CDR3 bases are TGCGCCAGCAGTGACTCCGTGACAGGGATGAAGCTAAGAGAGACCCAGTACTTC. As protein: CASSDSVTGMKLRETQYF.

The CDR3: CASSPQGNAGQPQHF. The CDR3 DNA follows: TGTGCCAGCAGTCCGCAGGGTAATGCGGGTCAGCCCCAGCATTTT. V usage is TRBV27 and J usage is TRBJ1-5; D is perhaps TRBD1 (5 bases). This CDR3 comprises 15 residues. Between the trimmed V and J ends, which lost 5 bases and 6 bases, there was a span of 17 bases. The germline gives CDR1 MNHEY, CDR2 SMNVEV (reference sequence).

The chain combines TRBV14 with TRBJ1-2; no firm D call. The germline CDR1 and CDR2 sequences are SGHDN and FVKESK. The CDR3 has 15 amino acids. V was pared by 1 base and J by 5 bases, with 14 bases between. CDR3 loop: CASSQGAVGKYGYTF. CDR3 bases: TGTGCCAGCAGCCAAGGGGCAGTGGGGAAGTATGGCTACACCTTC. Supplemented by reference TRBV14 and TRBJ1-2, the full variable domain reads EAGVTQFPSHSVIEKGQTVTLRCDPISGHDNLYWYRRVMGKEIKFLLHFVKESKQDESGMPNNRFLAERTGGTYSTLKVQPAELEDSGVYFCASSQGAVGKYGYTFGSGTRLTVV.

This clonotype showed up many times. The chain carries TRBV28 and TRBJ2-3; D unresolved. The length of the CDR3 is 11 residues. V dropped 5 bases and J dropped 11 bases, with 11 bases sitting between them. CDR1 is MDHEN and CDR2 is SYDVKM in the germline V gene. CDR3: CASSAHLGQYF. The CDR3 nucleotides read TGTGCCAGCAGTGCCCATCTCGGGCAGTATTTT.

V gene TRBV28 combines with J gene TRBJ2-7; D gene uncertain. The CDR3 length is 12 residues. Trimming removed 7 bases at V and 5 bases at J, with 12 bases between. Germline CDR1 reads MDHEN; CDR2 reads SYDVKM. The CDR3 region has the DNA TGTGCCAGCAAGGTGGAAGGGAACGAGCAGTACTTC. Protein: CASKVEGNEQYF.

This clonotype has only a few counts. The chain employs TRBV20-1 and TRBJ1-2, with TRBD1 as a possible D gene (5 bases). Germline V gives CDR1 DFQATT, CDR2 SNEGSKA (reference sequence). CDR3 length equals 13 residues. V was clipped by 2 bases and J by 4 bases, with 11 bases between them. CDR3 region: CSARLARAYGYTF. As DNA, the CDR3 is TGCAGTGCTAGACTCGCCAGGGCCTATGGCTACACCTTC.

This clonotype was counted ten times or more. The chain links TRBV24-1 to TRBJ1-5; unclear D gene. CDR1 and CDR2 from the germline V gene are KGHDR and SFDVKD. There are 13 residues in the CDR3. The V end lost 4 bases, the J end lost 3 bases, and 6 bases lay between the germline ends. The CDR3 DNA reads as TGTGCCACCAGTGAGGATACCAATCAGCCCCAGCATTTT. Translation gives CATSEDTNQPQHF.

This clonotype was recorded many times. The chain recombines TRBV6-5 with TRBJ1-6; 8 nucleotides align to TRBD1. Germline V gives CDR1 MNHEY, CDR2 SVGAGI. The CDR3 runs 15 residues. The V gene end was trimmed by 6 bases and the J gene end by 6 bases; junction bases not matched to a gene: 7. The CDR3 loop reads CASRETGEANSPLHF. CDR3 DNA: TGTGCCAGCAGAGAGACAGGGGAGGCTAATTCACCCCTCCACTTT.